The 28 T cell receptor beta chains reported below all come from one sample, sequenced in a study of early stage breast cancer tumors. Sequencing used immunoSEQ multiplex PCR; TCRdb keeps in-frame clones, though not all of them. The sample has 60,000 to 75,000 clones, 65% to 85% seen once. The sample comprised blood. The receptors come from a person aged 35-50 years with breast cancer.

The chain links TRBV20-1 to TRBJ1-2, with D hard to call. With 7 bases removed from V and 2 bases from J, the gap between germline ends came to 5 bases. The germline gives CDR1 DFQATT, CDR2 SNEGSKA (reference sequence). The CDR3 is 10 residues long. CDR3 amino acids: CSVGNYGYTF. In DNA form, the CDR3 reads TGCAGTGTCGGAAACTATGGCTACACCTTC.

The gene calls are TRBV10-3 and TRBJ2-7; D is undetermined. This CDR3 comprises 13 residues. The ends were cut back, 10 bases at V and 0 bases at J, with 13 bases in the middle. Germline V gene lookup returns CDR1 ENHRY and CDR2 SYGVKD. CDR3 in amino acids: CATRTVTSYEQYF. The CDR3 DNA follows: TGTGCCACCCGGACGGTTACCTCCTACGAGCAGTACTTC.

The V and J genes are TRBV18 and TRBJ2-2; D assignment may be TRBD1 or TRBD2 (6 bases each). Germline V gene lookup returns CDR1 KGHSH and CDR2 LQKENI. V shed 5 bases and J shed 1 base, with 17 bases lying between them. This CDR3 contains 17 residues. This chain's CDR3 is CASSSAGGTRNTGELFF. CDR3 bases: TGTGCCAGCTCATCTGCCGGAGGGACAAGGAACACCGGGGAGCTGTTTTTT.

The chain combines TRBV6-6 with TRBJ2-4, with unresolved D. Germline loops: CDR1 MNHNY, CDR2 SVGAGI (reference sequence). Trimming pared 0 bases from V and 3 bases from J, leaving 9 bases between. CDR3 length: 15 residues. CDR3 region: CASSYSGQLKNIQYF. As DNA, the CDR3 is TGTGCCAGCAGTTACTCTGGGCAGCTCAAAAACATTCAGTACTTC.

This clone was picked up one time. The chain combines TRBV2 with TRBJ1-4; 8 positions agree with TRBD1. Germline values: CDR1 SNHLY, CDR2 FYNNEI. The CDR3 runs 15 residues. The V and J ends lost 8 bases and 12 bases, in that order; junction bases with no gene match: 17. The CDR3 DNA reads TGTGCCAGCGGCCGGACAGGGCCTTTTGAAGGGGAACTGTTTTTT. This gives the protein CASGRTGPFEGELFF.

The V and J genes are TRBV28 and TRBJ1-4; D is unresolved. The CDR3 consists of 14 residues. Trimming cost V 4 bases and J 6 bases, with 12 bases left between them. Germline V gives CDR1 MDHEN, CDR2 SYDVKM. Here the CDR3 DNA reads TGTGCCAGCAGTTCGCGGGGAACCTATGAAAAACTGTTTTTT. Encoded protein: CASSSRGTYEKLFF.

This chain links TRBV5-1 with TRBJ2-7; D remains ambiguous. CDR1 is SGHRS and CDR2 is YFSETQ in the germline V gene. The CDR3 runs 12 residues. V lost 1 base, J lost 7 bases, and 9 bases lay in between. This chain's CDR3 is CASSLPRWEQYF. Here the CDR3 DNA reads TGCGCCAGCAGCTTGCCGCGGTGGGAGCAGTACTTC.

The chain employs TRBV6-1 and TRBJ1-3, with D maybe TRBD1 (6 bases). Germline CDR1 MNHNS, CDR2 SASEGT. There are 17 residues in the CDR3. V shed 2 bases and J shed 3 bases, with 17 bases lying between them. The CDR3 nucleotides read TGTGCCAGCAGTGAAAATACAGGGAACGCATTTGGAAACACCATATATTTT. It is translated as CASSENTGNAFGNTIYF.

For the CDR3, the DNA is TGCGCCAGCTTAGGAGGGGGCGCATGGACCGGGGAGCTGTTTTTT. Translated, it gives CASLGGGAWTGELFF. The rearrangement uses TRBV10-2 and TRBJ2-2; a weak D match, TRBD1 (7 bases). The CDR3 loop spans 15 amino acids. Germline V gene sequence: CDR1 WSHSY, CDR2 SAAADI. V was cut by 8 bases and J by 5 bases, with 18 bases left in between.

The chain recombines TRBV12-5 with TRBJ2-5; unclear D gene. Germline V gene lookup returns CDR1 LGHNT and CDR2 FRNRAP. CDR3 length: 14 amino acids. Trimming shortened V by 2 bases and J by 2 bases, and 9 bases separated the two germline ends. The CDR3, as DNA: TGTGCTAGTGGTTTGTCCTCGACTCAAGAGACCCAGTACTTC. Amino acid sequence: CASGLSSTQETQYF.

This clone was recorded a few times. This CDR3 reads CASSRGRAMETQYF. In nucleotides, the CDR3 is TGTGCCAGCAGTCGCGGGAGGGCGATGGAGACCCAGTACTTC. The chain employs TRBV5-4 and TRBJ2-5; 9 positions match TRBD2. The CDR3 is made up of 14 amino acids. Germline-derived CDR1 and CDR2 are SGHNT and YYREEE (reference sequence). The trim removed 5 bases at V and 5 bases at J, leaving 7 bases unmatched.

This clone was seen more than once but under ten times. The CDR3 region is CAWSGNWGETQYF. The CDR3 DNA follows: TGTGCCTGGAGCGGTAACTGGGGGGAGACCCAGTACTTC. This sequence joins TRBV30 and TRBJ2-5; possibly TRBD1 or TRBD2 for D (5 bases each). Germline V gene sequence: CDR1 GTSNPN, CDR2 SVGIG (reference sequence). V lost 3 bases, J lost 5 bases, and 13 bases lay in between. CDR3 length equals 13 residues.

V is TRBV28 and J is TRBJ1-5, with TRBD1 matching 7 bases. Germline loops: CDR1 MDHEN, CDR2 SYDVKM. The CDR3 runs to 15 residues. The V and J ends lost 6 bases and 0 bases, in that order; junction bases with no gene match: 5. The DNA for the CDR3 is TGTGCCAGCAGACCAGGGGGTTATAGCAATCAGCCCCAGCATTTT. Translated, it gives CASRPGGYSNQPQHF.

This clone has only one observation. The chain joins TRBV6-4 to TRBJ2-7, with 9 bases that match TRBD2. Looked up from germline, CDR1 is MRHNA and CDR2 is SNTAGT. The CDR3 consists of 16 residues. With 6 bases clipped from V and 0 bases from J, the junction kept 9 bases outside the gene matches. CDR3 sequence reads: CASRVLTSGPSYEQYF. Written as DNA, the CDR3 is TGTGCCAGCAGGGTACTAACTAGCGGGCCCTCCTACGAGCAGTACTTC.

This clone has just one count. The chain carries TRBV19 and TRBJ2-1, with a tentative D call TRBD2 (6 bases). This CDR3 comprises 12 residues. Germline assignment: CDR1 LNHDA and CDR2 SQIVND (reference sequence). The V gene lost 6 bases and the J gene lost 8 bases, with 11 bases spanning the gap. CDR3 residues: CASSASGDEQFF. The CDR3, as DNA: TGTGCCAGTAGCGCATCGGGGGATGAGCAGTTCTTC.

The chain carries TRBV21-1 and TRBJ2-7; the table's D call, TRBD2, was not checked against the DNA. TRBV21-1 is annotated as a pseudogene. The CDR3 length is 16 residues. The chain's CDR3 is CASSQTVLANSYEQYF. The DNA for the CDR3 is TGTGCCAGCAGTCAAACGGTACTAGCAAACTCCTACGAGCAGTACTTC.

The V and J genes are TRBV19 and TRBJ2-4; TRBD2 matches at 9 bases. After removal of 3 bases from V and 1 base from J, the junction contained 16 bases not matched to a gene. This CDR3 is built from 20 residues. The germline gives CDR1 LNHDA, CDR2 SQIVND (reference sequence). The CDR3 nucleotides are TGTGCCAGTAGTATGTCAATAGCGGGAGTGACCCCCCGGGCCAAAAACATTCAGTACTTC. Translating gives CASSMSIAGVTPRAKNIQYF.

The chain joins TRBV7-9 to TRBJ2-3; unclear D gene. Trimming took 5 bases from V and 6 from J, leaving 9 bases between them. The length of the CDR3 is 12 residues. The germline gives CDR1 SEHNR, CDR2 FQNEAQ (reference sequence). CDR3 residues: CASSPLVDTQYF. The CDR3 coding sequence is TGTGCCAGCAGCCCCTTAGTGGATACGCAGTATTTT.

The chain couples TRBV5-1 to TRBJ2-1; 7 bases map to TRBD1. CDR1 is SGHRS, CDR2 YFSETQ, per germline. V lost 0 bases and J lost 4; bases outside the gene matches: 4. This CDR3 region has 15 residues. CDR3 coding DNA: TGCGCCAGCAGCTTGGGACCGGGACAGTACAATGAGCAGTTCTTC. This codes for CASSLGPGQYNEQFF. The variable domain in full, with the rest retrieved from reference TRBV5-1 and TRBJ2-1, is KAGVTQTPRYLIKTRGQQVTLSCSPISGHRSVSWYQQTPGQGLQFLFEYFSETQRNKGNFPGRFSGRQFSNSRSEMNVSTLELGDSALYLCASSLGPGQYNEQFFGPGTRLTVL.

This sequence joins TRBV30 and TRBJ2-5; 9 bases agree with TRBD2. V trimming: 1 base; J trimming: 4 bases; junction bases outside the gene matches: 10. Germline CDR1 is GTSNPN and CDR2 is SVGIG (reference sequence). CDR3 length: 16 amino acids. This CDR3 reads CAWSERGGRAPETQYF. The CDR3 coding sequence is TGTGCCTGGAGTGAGCGGGGCGGGAGGGCCCCAGAGACCCAGTACTTC. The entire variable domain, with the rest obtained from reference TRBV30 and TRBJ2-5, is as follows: SQTIHQWPATLVQPVGSPLSLECTVEGTSNPNLYWYRQAAGRGLQLLFYSVGIGQISSEVPQNLSASRPQDRQFILSSKKLLLSDSGFYLCAWSERGGRAPETQYFGPGTRLLVL.

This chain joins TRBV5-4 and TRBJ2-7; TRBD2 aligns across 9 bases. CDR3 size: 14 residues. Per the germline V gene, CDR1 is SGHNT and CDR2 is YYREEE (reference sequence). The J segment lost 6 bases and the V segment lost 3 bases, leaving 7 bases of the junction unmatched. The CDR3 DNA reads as TGTGCCAGCAGCTCGAGCGGGGGGCTTCGCGAGCAGTACTTC. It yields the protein CASSSSGGLREQYF.

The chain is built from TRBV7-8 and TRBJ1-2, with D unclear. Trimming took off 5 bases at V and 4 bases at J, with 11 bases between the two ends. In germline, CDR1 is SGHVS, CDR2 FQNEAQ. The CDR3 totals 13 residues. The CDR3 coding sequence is TGTGCCAGCAGCACAAAATCTGGCTATGGCTACACCTTC. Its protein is CASSTKSGYGYTF.

CDR3 sequence reads: CATFLGTEAFF. CDR3 bases: TGTGCCACCTTCTTGGGCACTGAAGCTTTCTTT. V gene TRBV14 combines with J gene TRBJ1-1; D unclear. CDR1 and CDR2 from the germline V gene are SGHDN and FVKESK. V dropped 10 bases and J dropped 4 bases, with 10 bases sitting between them. This CDR3 has 11 amino acids.

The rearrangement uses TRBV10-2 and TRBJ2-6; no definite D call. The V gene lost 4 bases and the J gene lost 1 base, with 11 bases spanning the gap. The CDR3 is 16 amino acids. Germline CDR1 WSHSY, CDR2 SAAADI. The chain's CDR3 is CASSGVWSSGANVLTF. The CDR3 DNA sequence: TGCGCCAGCAGTGGGGTCTGGTCTTCTGGGGCCAACGTCCTGACTTTC.

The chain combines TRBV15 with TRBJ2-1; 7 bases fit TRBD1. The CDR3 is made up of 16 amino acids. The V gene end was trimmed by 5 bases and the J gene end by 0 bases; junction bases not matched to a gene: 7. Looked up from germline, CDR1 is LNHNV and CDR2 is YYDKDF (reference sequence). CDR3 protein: CATSGSRDSSYNEQFF. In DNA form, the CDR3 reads TGTGCCACCAGCGGTTCGAGGGACAGCTCCTACAATGAGCAGTTCTTC.

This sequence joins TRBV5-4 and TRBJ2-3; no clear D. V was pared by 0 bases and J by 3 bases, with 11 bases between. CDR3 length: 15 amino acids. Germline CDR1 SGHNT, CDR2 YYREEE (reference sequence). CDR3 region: CASSLGGRRTDTQYF. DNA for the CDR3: TGTGCCAGCAGCTTGGGAGGACGTCGGACAGATACGCAGTATTTT.

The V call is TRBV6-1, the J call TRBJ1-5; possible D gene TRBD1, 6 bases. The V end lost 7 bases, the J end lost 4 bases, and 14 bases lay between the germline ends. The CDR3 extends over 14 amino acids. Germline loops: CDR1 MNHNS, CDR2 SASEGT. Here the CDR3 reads CASIEGRGNQPQHF. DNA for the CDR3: TGTGCCAGCATCGAGGGCAGGGGAAATCAGCCCCAGCATTTT.

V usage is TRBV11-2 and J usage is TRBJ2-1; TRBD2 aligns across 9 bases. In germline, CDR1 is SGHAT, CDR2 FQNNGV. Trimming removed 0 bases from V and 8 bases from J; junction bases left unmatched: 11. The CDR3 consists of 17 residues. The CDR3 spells CASSLEAGAGGGDEQFF. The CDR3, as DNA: TGTGCCAGCAGCTTAGAGGCCGGGGCGGGAGGGGGCGATGAGCAGTTCTTC.